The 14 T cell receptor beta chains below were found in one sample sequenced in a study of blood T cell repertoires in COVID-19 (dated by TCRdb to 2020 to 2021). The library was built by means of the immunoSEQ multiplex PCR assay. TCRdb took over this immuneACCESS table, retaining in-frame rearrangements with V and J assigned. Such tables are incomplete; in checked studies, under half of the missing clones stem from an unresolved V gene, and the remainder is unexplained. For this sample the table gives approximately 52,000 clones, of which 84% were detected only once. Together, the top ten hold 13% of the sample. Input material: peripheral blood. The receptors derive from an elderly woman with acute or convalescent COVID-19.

The CDR3 coding sequence is TGTGCCAGCCGCAGCCGGACAGGGAACACTGAAGCTTTCTTT. Translating gives CASRSRTGNTEAFF. The chain is built from TRBV6-5 and TRBJ1-1, with 7 bases fitting TRBD1. This CDR3 region has 14 residues. V dropped 8 bases and J dropped 1; count of bases not matched to a gene: 7. In germline, CDR1 is MNHEY, CDR2 SVGAGI.

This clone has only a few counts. The CDR3 spells CASSAGQNTDTQYF. CDR3 in DNA: TGCGCCAGCAGCGCGGGACAGAACACAGATACGCAGTATTTT. The chain recombines TRBV5-1 with TRBJ2-3; D possibly corresponds to TRBD1 (7 bases). V was shortened by 4 bases and J by 2 bases, with 11 bases between the two germline ends. Per the germline V gene, CDR1 is SGHRS and CDR2 is YFSETQ. CDR3 length: 14 amino acids.

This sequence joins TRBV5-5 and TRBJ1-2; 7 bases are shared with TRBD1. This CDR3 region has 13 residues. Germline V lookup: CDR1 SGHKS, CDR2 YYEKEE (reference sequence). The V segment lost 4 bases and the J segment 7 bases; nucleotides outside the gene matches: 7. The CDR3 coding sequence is TGTGCCAGCAGCACGCAGGGGGAATTTGGCTACACCTTC. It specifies CASSTQGEFGYTF.

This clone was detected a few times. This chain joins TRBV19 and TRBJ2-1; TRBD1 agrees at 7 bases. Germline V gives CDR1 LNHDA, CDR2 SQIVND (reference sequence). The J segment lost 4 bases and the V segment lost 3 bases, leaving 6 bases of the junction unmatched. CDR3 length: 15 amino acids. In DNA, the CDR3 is TGTGCCAGTAGTATGAAAGGGGGCGCATACAATGAGCAGTTCTTC. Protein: CASSMKGGAYNEQFF.

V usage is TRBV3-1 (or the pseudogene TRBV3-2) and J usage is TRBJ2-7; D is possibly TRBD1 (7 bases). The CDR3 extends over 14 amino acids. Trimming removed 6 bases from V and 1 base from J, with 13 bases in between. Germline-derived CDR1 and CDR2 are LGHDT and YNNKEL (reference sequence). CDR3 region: CASRAGQPSYEQYF. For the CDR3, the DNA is TGTGCCAGCAGGGCGGGACAGCCTTCCTACGAGCAGTACTTC.

Written as DNA, the CDR3 is TGTGCCAGCAGCTTAGCGGGTACAGCCTACAATGAGCAGTTCTTC. It encodes CASSLAGTAYNEQFF. This chain links TRBV7-6 with TRBJ2-1; D unresolved. The CDR3 extends over 15 amino acids. Per the germline V gene, CDR1 is SGHVS and CDR2 is FNYEAQ. V shed 0 bases and J shed 2 bases, with 8 bases lying between them.

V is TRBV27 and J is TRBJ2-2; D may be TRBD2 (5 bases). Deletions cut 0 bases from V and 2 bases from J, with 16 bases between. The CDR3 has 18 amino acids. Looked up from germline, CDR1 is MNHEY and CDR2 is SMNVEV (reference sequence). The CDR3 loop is CASSLSLVRDYNTGELFF. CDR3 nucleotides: TGTGCCAGCAGTTTATCGTTGGTTCGAGACTATAACACCGGGGAGCTGTTTTTT.

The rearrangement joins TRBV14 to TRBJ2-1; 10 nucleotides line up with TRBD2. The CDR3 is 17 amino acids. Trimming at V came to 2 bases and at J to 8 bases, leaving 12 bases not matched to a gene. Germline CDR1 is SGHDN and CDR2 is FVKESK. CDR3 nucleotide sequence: TGTGCCAGCAGCCAACGGCGGCTAGCGGGGGCCGGGGATGAGCAGTTCTTC. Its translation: CASSQRRLAGAGDEQFF.

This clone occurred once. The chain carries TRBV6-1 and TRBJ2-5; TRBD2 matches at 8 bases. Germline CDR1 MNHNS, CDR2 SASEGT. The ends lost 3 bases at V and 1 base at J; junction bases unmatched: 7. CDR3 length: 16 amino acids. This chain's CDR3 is CASSELAGGPQETQYF. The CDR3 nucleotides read TGTGCCAGCAGTGAGTTGGCGGGGGGCCCCCAAGAGACCCAGTACTTC.

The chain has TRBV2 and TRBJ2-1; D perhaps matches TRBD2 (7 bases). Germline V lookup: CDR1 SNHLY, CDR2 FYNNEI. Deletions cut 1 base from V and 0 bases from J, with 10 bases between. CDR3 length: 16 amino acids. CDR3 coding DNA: TGTGCCAGCAGTGAAGTTGGGGGGGCCTCCTACAATGAGCAGTTCTTC. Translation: CASSEVGGASYNEQFF.

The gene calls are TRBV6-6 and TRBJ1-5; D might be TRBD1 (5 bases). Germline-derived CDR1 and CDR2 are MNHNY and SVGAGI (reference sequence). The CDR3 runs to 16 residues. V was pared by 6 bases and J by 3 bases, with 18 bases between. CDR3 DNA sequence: TGTGCCAGCAGCTTATACTGGGGGAGGGACAATCAGCCCCAGCATTTT. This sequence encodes CASSLYWGRDNQPQHF.

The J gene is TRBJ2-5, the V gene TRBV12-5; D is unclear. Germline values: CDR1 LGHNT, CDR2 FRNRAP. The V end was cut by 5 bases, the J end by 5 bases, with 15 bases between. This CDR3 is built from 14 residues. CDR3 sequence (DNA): TGTGCTAGTGGTCCCCCTTGGCAGGCGGAGACCCAGTACTTC. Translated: CASGPPWQAETQYF.

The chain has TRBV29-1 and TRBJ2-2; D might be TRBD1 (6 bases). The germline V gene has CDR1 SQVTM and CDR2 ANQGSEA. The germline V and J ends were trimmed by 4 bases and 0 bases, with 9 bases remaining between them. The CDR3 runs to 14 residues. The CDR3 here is CSVGRTANTGELFF. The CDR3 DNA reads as TGCAGCGTTGGTAGGACAGCGAACACCGGGGAGCTGTTTTTT.

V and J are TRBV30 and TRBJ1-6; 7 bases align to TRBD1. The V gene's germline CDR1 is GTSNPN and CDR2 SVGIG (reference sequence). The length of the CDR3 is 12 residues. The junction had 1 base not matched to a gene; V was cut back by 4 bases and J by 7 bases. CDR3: CAWKGQNSPLHF. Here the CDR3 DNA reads TGTGCCTGGAAGGGACAGAATTCACCCCTCCACTTT.